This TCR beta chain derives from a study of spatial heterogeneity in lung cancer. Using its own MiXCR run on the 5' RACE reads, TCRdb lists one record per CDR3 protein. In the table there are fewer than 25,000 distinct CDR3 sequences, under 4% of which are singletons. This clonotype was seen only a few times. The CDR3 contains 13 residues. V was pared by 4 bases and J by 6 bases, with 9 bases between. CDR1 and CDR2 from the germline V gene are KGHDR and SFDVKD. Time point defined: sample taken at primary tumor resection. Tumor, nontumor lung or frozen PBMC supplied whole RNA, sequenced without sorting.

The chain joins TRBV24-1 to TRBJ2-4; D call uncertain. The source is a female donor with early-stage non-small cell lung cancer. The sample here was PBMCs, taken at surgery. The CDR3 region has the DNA TGTGCCACCAGTGACGATAGGATAAACATTCAGTACTTC. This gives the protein CATSDDRINIQYF.